The rows below give T cell receptor beta chains drawn from one sample of a study of shared T cell receptors in the human thymus. Clones were sequenced by immunoSEQ multiplex PCR, and TCRdb holds only the in-frame ones, with some missing. The sample lists roughly 700,000 clones, over 75% occurring once. This same sample was also part of a study on human thymus T cells.

Sequencing was performed on thymocytes. All receptors derive from a boy under three years old with a congenital heart defect. The CDR3 runs from the conserved cysteine through the conserved F or W. The D gene is left open where the match is weak. Part of the rows lack a size; the others show once, few, many or a class for expanded clones.

TRBJ2-7,TRBV28,TRBD2,-,CASREREKGYEQYF,TGTGCCAGCAGGGAGCGGGAGAAAGGGTACGAGCAGTACTTC
TRBJ1-3,TRBV28,-,-,CASTSQGRAARNTIYF,TGTGCCAGCACCTCCCAGGGGAGGGCAGCTAGAAACACCATATATTTT
TRBJ1-2,TRBV28,-,-,CASSFPPRGRGAGYTF,TGTGCCAGCAGTTTTCCCCCCCGGGGCAGGGGCGCTGGCTACACCTTC
TRBJ2-7,TRBV28,TRBD2,-,CASSVTSGSRTYEQYF,TGTGCCAGCAGTGTCACTAGCGGGAGTCGGACCTACGAGCAGTACTTC
TRBJ2-7,TRBV5-6,-,-,CASSLFPVYEQYF,TGTGCCAGCAGCTTGTTCCCAGTCTACGAGCAGTACTTC
TRBJ2-7,TRBV28,TRBD2,-,CASTSSGIGPYEQYF,TGTGCCAGCACCTCCAGCGGGATAGGACCCTACGAGCAGTACTTC
TRBJ1-3,TRBV11-3,-,once,CASSLDSTGGRDTIYF,TGTGCCAGCAGCTTAGATTCGACGGGGGGAAGGGACACCATATATTTT
TRBJ2-3,TRBV5-1,-,-,CASSLDRVYADTQYF,TGCGCCAGCAGCTTGGACAGGGTGTATGCAGATACGCAGTATTTT
TRBJ2-1,TRBV11-3,-,-,CASSLDVRGVGGSYNEQFF,TGTGCCAGCAGCTTAGATGTCAGGGGCGTCGGTGGCTCCTACAATGAGCAGTTCTTC
TRBJ1-1,TRBV6-1,-,once,CASSDTGRTEAFF,TGTGCCAGCAGTGACACGGGAAGGACTGAAGCTTTCTTT
TRBJ2-7,TRBV27,TRBD1,-,CASSLSHRGWYEQYF,TGTGCCAGCAGTTTAAGTCACAGGGGATGGTACGAGCAGTACTTC
TRBJ2-2,TRBV11-2,TRBD2,-,CASSSRPGGRGSYTGELFF,TGTGCCAGCAGCTCCCGCCCAGGAGGGCGCGGGAGCTACACCGGGGAGCTGTTTTTT
TRBJ2-7,TRBV11-2,TRBD2,-,CASSLDSGVAGVRSYEQYF,TGTGCCAGCAGCTTAGATAGTGGAGTAGCGGGAGTTAGGTCCTACGAGCAGTACTTC
TRBJ2-7,TRBV11-2,-,-,CASSLTSTEQYF,TGTGCCAGCAGCTTAACATCCACCGAGCAGTACTTC
TRBJ2-1,TRBV1,-,-,CTSSQGEASSYNEQFF,TGCACCAGCAGCCAAGGAGAGGCCAGCTCCTACAATGAGCAGTTCTTC
TRBJ1-1,TRBV5-1,TRBD1,-,CASSARTGGRDEAFF,TGCGCCAGCAGCGCGCGGACAGGGGGTAGGGATGAAGCTTTCTTT
TRBJ1-1,TRBV14,TRBD1,-,CASSQDISTGYEAFF,TGTGCCAGCAGCCAAGATATCTCGACAGGGTATGAAGCTTTCTTT
TRBJ2-5,TRBV28,TRBD2,-,CASSFNAPRRLAGGRWETQYF,TGTGCCAGCAGTTTTAATGCCCCCAGGAGACTAGCGGGAGGGCGGTGGGAGACCCAGTACTTC